The rows below give T cell receptor beta chains drawn from one sample of a study of cytomegalovirus exposure and HLA in healthy donors. TCRdb's copy holds only in-frame clones and misses some; the assay was immunoSEQ multiplex PCR. The sample lists about 150,000 clones; 78% were seen once. The sample taken for sequencing was PBMCs. The source of these receptors is a woman in her thirties or forties in good health and CMV-seronegative. Both conserved end residues are part of each CDR3. D genes are given only for firm matches. The size entry is marked missing in some rows and otherwise reads once, few, many or a size class.

TRBV5-1	TRBJ2-6	TRBD1	once	CASSLLIQGAGANVLTF	TGCGCCAGCAGCTTACTAATTCAGGGGGCTGGGGCCAACGTCCTGACTTTC
TRBV28	TRBJ2-5	TRBD1	-	CASRTGEFPETQYF	TGTGCCAGCAGAACAGGGGAATTCCCAGAGACCCAGTACTTC
TRBV13	TRBJ2-1	TRBD1	few	CASSVWTGKGNEQFF	TGTGCCAGCAGCGTCTGGACAGGGAAGGGAAATGAGCAGTTCTTC
TRBV29-1	TRBJ1-2	TRBD1	-	CSAETVWDRGRYGYTF	TGCAGCGCTGAGACGGTGTGGGACAGGGGGCGATATGGCTACACCTTC
TRBV2	TRBJ2-6	-	-	CAKTDSGANVLTF	TGTGCCAAAACAGACTCTGGGGCCAACGTCCTGACTTTC
TRBV28	TRBJ1-6	TRBD1	-	CASSLAGQGVNSPLHF	TGTGCCAGCAGTTTAGCGGGACAGGGAGTTAATTCACCCCTCCACTTT
TRBV15	TRBJ1-1	TRBD1	-	CATSENGQGVFSAAFF	TGTGCCACCAGCGAAAATGGACAGGGAGTGTTTTCGGCAGCTTTCTTT
TRBV27	TRBJ1-6	-	-	CASSFGSPGDGNSPLHF	TGTGCCAGCAGTTTCGGTTCGCCAGGGGATGGCAATTCACCCCTCCACTTT
TRBV27	TRBJ2-5	TRBD2	-	CASSPTSGGASETQYF	TGTGCCAGCAGCCCCACTAGCGGGGGGGCATCAGAGACCCAGTACTTC
TRBV29-1	TRBJ1-1	-	-	CSTTRDTRPNTEAFF	TGCAGCACCACACGGGACACCCGACCGAACACTGAAGCTTTCTTT
TRBV9	TRBJ1-4	-	-	CASSVGPGRANEKLFF	TGTGCCAGCAGCGTAGGGCCGGGGAGAGCTAATGAAAAACTGTTTTTT
TRBV5-1	TRBJ2-7	TRBD1	-	CASSQDRVLHEQYF	TGCGCCAGCAGCCAGGACAGGGTATTGCACGAGCAGTACTTC
TRBV7-6	TRBJ2-7	-	few	CASSFRRSSYEQYF	TGTGCCAGCAGCTTTCGACGGAGCTCCTACGAGCAGTACTTC
TRBV6-5	TRBJ2-7	-	once	CASSAQGGSYEQYF	TGTGCCAGCAGTGCCCAGGGGGGCTCCTACGAGCAGTACTTC
TRBV18	TRBJ1-1	-	-	CASSPPDSRGAEAFF	TGTGCCAGCTCACCACCGGATTCCAGGGGAGCTGAAGCTTTCTTT
TRBV27	TRBJ1-1	TRBD1	-	CASSSSRGWNTEAFF	TGTGCCAGCAGTTCTTCCAGGGGGTGGAACACTGAAGCTTTCTTT
TRBV6-6	TRBJ2-1	TRBD1	-	CASSGQGGNNEQFF	TGTGCCAGCAGCGGACAGGGGGGAAACAATGAGCAGTTCTTC
TRBV11-2	TRBJ2-7	TRBD1	few	CASSRDRVVSYEQYF	TGTGCCAGCAGCCGGGACAGGGTAGTTTCCTACGAGCAGTACTTC
TRBV29-1	TRBJ2-1	-	-	CSTGNYNEQFF	TGCAGCACGGGGAACTACAATGAGCAGTTCTTC
TRBV18	TRBJ1-4	-	once	CASSRDRTTNEKLFF	TGTGCCAGCTCACGCGACAGGACAACTAATGAAAAACTGTTTTTT
TRBV5-1	TRBJ2-1	-	-	CASSFIDNEQFF	TGCGCCAGCAGCTTTATTGACAATGAGCAGTTCTTC
TRBV6-6	TRBJ2-3	TRBD2	few	CASSGSGTSGGRTQYF	TGTGCCAGCAGTGGGTCGGGGACTAGCGGGGGACGAACGCAGTATTTT
TRBV11-2	TRBJ2-3	-	-	CASSRWLSTDTQYF	TGTGCCAGCAGCCGATGGCTGAGCACAGATACGCAGTATTTT
TRBV10-3	TRBJ1-1	-	-	CAIREPTGLAEAFF	TGTGCCATCAGGGAGCCTACAGGTTTGGCTGAAGCTTTCTTT
TRBV7-6	TRBJ1-5	-	few	CASSLAYSNQPQHF	TGTGCCAGCAGCTTAGCTTATAGCAATCAGCCCCAGCATTTT
TRBV6-5	TRBJ1-1	-	-	CASSYYRVNTEAFF	TGTGCCAGCAGTTACTACAGGGTGAACACTGAAGCTTTCTTT
TRBV7-8	TRBJ2-7	TRBD1	-	CASSFGQGGYEQYF	TGTGCCAGCAGCTTCGGACAGGGGGGTTACGAGCAGTACTTC
TRBV28	TRBJ1-1	-	-	CASLLSSINTEAFF	TGTGCCAGCCTCCTGAGCTCAATAAACACTGAAGCTTTCTTT
TRBV2	TRBJ1-1	-	once	CASRGQANTEAFF	TGTGCCAGCAGGGGACAAGCGAACACTGAAGCTTTCTTT
TRBV4-2	TRBJ2-7	TRBD1	-	CASSQVEQGAHEQYF	TGTGCCAGCAGCCAAGTGGAACAGGGGGCCCACGAGCAGTACTTC
TRBV7-3	TRBJ2-2	TRBD2	once	CASSLSRGETGELFF	TGTGCCAGCAGTCTCTCCCGGGGGGAAACCGGGGAGCTGTTTTTT
TRBV11-2	TRBJ2-1	-	few	CASSFYDEQFF	TGTGCCAGCAGTTTCTACGATGAGCAGTTCTTC
TRBV7-3	TRBJ2-2	-	-	CASSLAGVFGTGELFF	TGTGCCAGCAGCTTAGCAGGGGTTTTTGGCACCGGGGAGCTGTTTTTT
TRBV15	TRBJ1-2	-	-	CATSRDRGDGYTF	TGTGCCACCAGCAGAGATCGGGGGGATGGCTACACCTTC
TRBV10-1	TRBJ2-7	-	-	CASSASGTLYEQYF	TGCGCCAGCAGTGCTTCCGGGACTCTCTACGAGCAGTACTTC
TRBV6-6	TRBJ2-1	-	-	CASSQGLASYNEQFF	TGTGCCAGCAGTCAGGGGCTTGCCTCCTACAATGAGCAGTTCTTC
TRBV19	TRBJ1-5	-	-	CASSNGLYQPQHF	TGTGCCAGTTCAAACGGACTTTATCAGCCCCAGCATTTT
TRBV29-1	TRBJ2-7	-	-	CSVERTPGVDEQYF	TGCAGCGTTGAGAGGACGCCCGGGGTTGACGAGCAGTACTTC
TRBV11-2	TRBJ2-3	TRBD2	-	CASSHNDWTSGDNTQYF	TGTGCCAGCAGCCACAACGATTGGACTAGCGGAGATAATACGCAGTATTTT
TRBV2	TRBJ1-1	-	-	CASSTGLAANTEAFF	TGTGCCAGCAGTACAGGGTTGGCTGCGAACACTGAAGCTTTCTTT
TRBV4-1	TRBJ1-4	-	once	CASSQDPLGRGTNEKLFF	TGCGCCAGCAGCCAAGACCCCTTAGGGCGGGGGACTAATGAAAAACTGTTTTTT
TRBV19	TRBJ1-2	TRBD1	-	CASSSRDRVRSYTF	TGTGCCAGTAGTTCCCGGGACAGGGTAAGAAGCTACACCTTC
TRBV5-8	TRBJ2-1	-	-	CASSPSGAVTYNEQFF	TGTGCCAGCAGTCCATCAGGAGCGGTCACCTACAATGAGCAGTTCTTC
TRBV7-8	TRBJ2-1	TRBD2	-	CASRSTSGGNNEQFF	TGTGCCAGCAGGTCCACGAGCGGGGGGAATAATGAGCAGTTCTTC
TRBV27	TRBJ1-2	TRBD1	-	CATRRGSGTGVGYTF	TGTGCCACCCGAAGGGGGAGCGGGACAGGGGTTGGCTACACCTTC
TRBV5-1	TRBJ2-3	TRBD2	-	CASSLEAGGRTDTQYF	TGCGCCAGCAGCTTGGAGGCGGGGGGACGCACAGATACGCAGTATTTT
TRBV6-5	TRBJ1-1	-	few	CAAIGAAGTEAFF	TGTGCCGCCATCGGGGCCGCGGGGACTGAAGCTTTCTTT
TRBV15	TRBJ2-7	-	-	CATSRDRVRGYEQYF	TGTGCCACCAGCAGAGATCGTGTGAGGGGGTACGAGCAGTACTTC
TRBV7-8	TRBJ1-6	TRBD1	-	CASRPGTAVNSPLHF	TGTGCCAGCAGGCCCGGGACAGCTGTTAATTCACCCCTCCACTTT
TRBV27	TRBJ1-6	TRBD1	once	CASSLWTGGNSPLHF	TGTGCCAGCAGTCTCTGGACAGGGGGCAATTCACCCCTCCACTTT
TRBV6-1	TRBJ1-5	-	-	CASRLGRDGNQPQHF	TGTGCCAGCAGACTCGGGAGGGATGGCAATCAGCCCCAGCATTTT
TRBV29-1	TRBJ2-2	-	-	CSVELNQGGTGELFF	TGCAGCGTTGAGTTGAACCAGGGGGGTACCGGGGAGCTGTTTTTT